This T cell receptor beta chain was found in a study of human T cells and chemical hapten exposure. A few counts support this clonotype. The CDR3 extends over 15 amino acids. The trim removed 5 bases at V and 4 bases at J, leaving 11 bases unmatched. The germline gives CDR1 DFQATT, CDR2 SNEGSKA (reference sequence). Time point meaning: patch test 1, 2 weeks after DPC sensitization. Stated treatment: therapeutic diphenylcyclopropenone sensitization with weekly scalp DPC. TCRdb redid the calling of the RACE reads with MiXCR, one entry per CDR3 protein. The repertoire holds some 120,000 distinct CDR3 sequences, about 12% seen once, with 1.1% to 1.5% in the top ten.

The sample was whole blood, taken in connection with sensitization to the hapten diphenylcyclopropenone (DPC). This clonotype was obtained from a woman in her forties or fifties with alopecia areata. Some clones in this sample may be carry-over from other donors' samples. This rearrangement joins TRBV20-1 to TRBJ1-3; 7 nucleotides align to TRBD1. The CDR3 DNA reads as TGCAGTGCTGCTCCTCCCCAACAGGGGGGAAACACCATATATTTT. Its protein is CSAAPPQQGGNTIYF.